This T cell receptor (beta chain) was documented in a study of CD8+ T cells in alopecia areata. Study-level points and caveats: Scalp clonality and expanded CD8+ clones among the top 100 showed significant decreases with tofacitinib.

Treatment in this sample: oral pan-JAK inhibitor, 5-10 mg twice daily. PBMC-derived CD4+ and CD8+ T cells were sorted. The CDR3 has 12 amino acids. Between the trimmed V and J ends, which lost 5 bases and 4 bases, there was a span of 8 bases. The germline gives CDR1 SEHNR, CDR2 FQNEAQ (reference sequence). With regard to this clone: What it recognizes is unknown.

Extraction and reverse transcription of RNA yielded cDNA as the sequencing template. This table comes from immunoSEQ multiplex PCR, and its TCRdb copy is limited to in-frame clones, with some not included. The data hold roughly 200,000 clones, with more than 55% observed a single time. The TCR sequence derives from a human donor with alopecia areata. The specimen comprised CD4+ T cells sorted from blood, sampled at week 4, from a patient treated with tofacitinib. The chain links TRBV7-9 to TRBJ2-5; D call uncertain. CDR3: CASSQTRETQYF. CDR3 nucleotide sequence: TGTGCCAGCAGCCAGACTCGAGAGACCCAGTACTTC.